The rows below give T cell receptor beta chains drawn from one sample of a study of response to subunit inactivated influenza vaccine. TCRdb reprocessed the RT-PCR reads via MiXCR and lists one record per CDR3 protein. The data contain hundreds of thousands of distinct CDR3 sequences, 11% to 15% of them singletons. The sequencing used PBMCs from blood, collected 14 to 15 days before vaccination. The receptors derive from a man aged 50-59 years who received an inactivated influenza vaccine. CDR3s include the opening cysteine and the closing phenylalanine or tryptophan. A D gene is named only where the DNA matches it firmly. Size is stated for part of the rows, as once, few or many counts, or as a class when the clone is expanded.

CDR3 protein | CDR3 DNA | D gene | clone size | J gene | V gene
CASSVWTTNNEQFF | TGCGCCAGCAGCGTCTGGACTACTAACAATGAGCAGTTCTTC | . | few | TRBJ2-1 | TRBV5-1
CASSRQGTIGGEQFF | TGTGCCAGCAGCCGTCAGGGGACTATTGGGGGTGAGCAGTTCTTC | . | . | TRBJ2-1 | TRBV6-2/TRBV6-3
CASGYYGSGGELFF | TGTGCCAGCGGGTACTACGGTTCTGGCGGGGAGCTGTTTTTT | . | . | TRBJ2-2 | TRBV27
CASSRLGGRSYNEQFF | TGTGCCAGCAGCCGGTTGGGGGGGCGATCCTACAATGAGCAGTTCTTC | . | few | TRBJ2-1 | TRBV5-4
CASSIVGTASTDTQYF | TGTGCCAGTAGTATAGTTGGGACAGCTAGCACAGATACGCAGTATTTT | TRBD1 | . | TRBJ2-3 | TRBV19
CATSDTGTYEQYF | TGTGCCACCAGTGATACAGGCACCTACGAGCAGTACTTC | . | . | TRBJ2-7 | TRBV24-1
CSASLRGATDTQYF | TGCAGTGCTAGTCTGCGCGGAGCGACAGATACGCAGTATTTT | . | few | TRBJ2-3 | TRBV20-1
CASRQGAGGYGYTF | TGTGCCAGCAGGCAGGGGGCTGGGGGCTATGGCTACACCTTC | TRBD1 | . | TRBJ1-2 | TRBV6-1
CSARVGRGNQPQHF | TGCAGTGCTAGAGTAGGGCGGGGCAATCAGCCCCAGCATTTT | . | many | TRBJ1-5 | TRBV20-1
CSVVAGTYEQYF | TGCAGCGTTGTGGCAGGGACCTACGAGCAGTACTTC | . | . | TRBJ2-7 | TRBV29-1
CASSESTHNEQFF | TGTGCCAGCAGTGAGAGTACACACAATGAGCAGTTCTTC | . | few | TRBJ2-1 | TRBV25-1